Following are 9 T cell receptor beta chains from one sample sequenced in a study of cytomegalovirus exposure and HLA in healthy donors (dated by TCRdb to 2015 to 2018). The library came from the immunoSEQ multiplex PCR assay. The multiplex PCR relied on a mix of 60 forward primers for TCR Vbeta segments and 13 reverse primers for TCR Jbeta segments. TCRdb re-hosts the immuneACCESS table, in-frame sequences only. Its copies lack some clones; in the studies checked, an unresolved V gene accounts for under half of them, and the cause for the rest is not known. The sample records roughly 110,000 clones, around 77% of which are singletons. Roughly 3.9% of the sample rests with the top ten. Sequencing was carried out using PBMCs. Source of these receptors: a male donor in good health and CMV-seronegative.

The chain carries TRBV6-4 and TRBJ2-2; D may be TRBD2 (5 bases). Germline CDR1 reads MRHNA; CDR2 reads SNTAGT. V lost 7 bases to trimming and J lost 5 bases, with 14 bases between them. This CDR3 region has 14 residues. CDR3 sequence: CASTVDEGTGELFF. Written as DNA, the CDR3 is TGTGCCAGCACCGTTGATGAGGGTACCGGGGAGCTGTTTTTT.

The J gene is TRBJ1-2, the V gene TRBV28, with TRBD1 matching 7 bases. The germline CDR1 and CDR2 sequences are MDHEN and SYDVKM. The CDR3 length is 16 residues. With 6 bases clipped from V and 2 bases from J, the junction kept 12 bases outside the gene matches. The chain's CDR3 is CASRNRRGTANYGYTF. The CDR3 DNA is TGTGCCAGCAGAAATCGCCGAGGGACAGCGAACTATGGCTACACCTTC.

The chain combines TRBV6-6 with TRBJ2-7, with 10 nucleotides matching TRBD1. Germline V gene lookup returns CDR1 MNHNY and CDR2 SVGAGI (reference sequence). The CDR3 loop spans 13 amino acids. Trimming removed 4 bases from V and 5 bases from J; junction bases left unmatched: 2. The CDR3 spells CASSSTGGNEQYF. CDR3 DNA sequence: TGTGCCAGCAGTTCGACAGGGGGCAACGAGCAGTACTTC.

The chain is built from TRBV10-1 and TRBJ2-7, with D tentatively TRBD1 or TRBD2 (7 bases each). V was cut by 10 bases and J by 4 bases, with 17 bases left in between. The CDR3 sequence is 13 residues long. Germline CDR1 is WNHNN and CDR2 is SYGVQD (reference sequence). CDR3 bases: TGCGCCATCAGGGGGGGGATTTCATACGAGCAGTACTTC. This encodes CAIRGGISYEQYF.

The chain carries TRBV7-9 and TRBJ2-1; 11 nucleotides match TRBD2. V shed 5 bases, J shed 5 bases, and the junction held 8 bases outside the gene matches. In germline, CDR1 is SEHNR, CDR2 FQNEAQ (reference sequence). The CDR3 covers 16 residues. The CDR3 nucleotides are TGTGCCAGCAGCGGGCCGACTAGCGGGAAAGACAATGAGCAGTTCTTC. This gives the protein CASSGPTSGKDNEQFF.

The J gene is TRBJ2-7, the V gene TRBV5-1; TRBD2 is a possible D gene (6 bases). CDR3 length equals 14 residues. Germline V lookup: CDR1 SGHRS, CDR2 YFSETQ. The V and J ends lost 9 bases and 3 bases respectively, with 19 bases between them. The CDR3, as DNA: TGCGCCAAGATAGTTAGCGGAACTTACTACGAGCAGTACTTC. Its protein is CAKIVSGTYYEQYF.

This clone showed up just once. This chain joins TRBV18 and TRBJ2-1, with unresolved D. The CDR3 contains 16 residues. Germline CDR1 reads KGHSH; CDR2 reads LQKENI. The ends were cut back, 5 bases at V and 3 bases at J, with 17 bases in the middle. CDR3 nucleotide sequence: TGTGCCAGCTCAATCAACCCACTACTCGGCTACAATGAGCAGTTCTTC. Its translation: CASSINPLLGYNEQFF.

The V gene is TRBV29-1, the J gene TRBJ1-2; D unclear. The V gene's germline CDR1 is SQVTM and CDR2 ANQGSEA. Between the trimmed V and J ends, which lost 4 bases and 4 bases, there was a span of 10 bases. There are 12 residues in the CDR3. DNA for the CDR3: TGCAGCGTTGTGAGGCGCTTCTATGGCTACACCTTC. As protein: CSVVRRFYGYTF.

In its sample, this clone was seen a few times. The chain recombines TRBV5-1 with TRBJ2-1, with 7 bases identical to TRBD2. This CDR3 comprises 15 residues. Germline V gives CDR1 SGHRS, CDR2 YFSETQ. Unmatched junction bases numbered 7, after V lost 4 bases and J lost 3 bases. This CDR3 is CASSPGRELYNEQFF. The DNA of the CDR3 is TGCGCCAGCAGCCCGGGGCGGGAGCTCTACAATGAGCAGTTCTTC.